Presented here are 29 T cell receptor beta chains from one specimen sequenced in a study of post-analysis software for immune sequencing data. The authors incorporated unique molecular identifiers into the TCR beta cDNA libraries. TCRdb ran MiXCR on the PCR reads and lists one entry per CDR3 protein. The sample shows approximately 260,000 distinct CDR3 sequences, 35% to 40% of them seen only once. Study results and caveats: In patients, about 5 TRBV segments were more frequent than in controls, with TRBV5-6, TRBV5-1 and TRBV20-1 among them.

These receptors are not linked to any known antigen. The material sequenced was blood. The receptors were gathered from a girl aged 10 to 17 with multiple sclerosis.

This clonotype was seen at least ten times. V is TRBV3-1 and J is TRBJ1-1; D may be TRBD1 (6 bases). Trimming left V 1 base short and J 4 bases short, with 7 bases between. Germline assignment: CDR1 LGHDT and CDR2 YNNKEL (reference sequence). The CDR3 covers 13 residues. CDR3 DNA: TGTGCCAGCAGCCAAGTAGGGGGCACTGAAGCTTTCTTT. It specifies CASSQVGGTEAFF. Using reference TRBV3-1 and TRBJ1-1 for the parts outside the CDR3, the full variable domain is DTAVSQTPKYLVTQMGNDKSIKCEQNLGHDTMYWYKQDSKKFLKIMFSYNNKELIINETVPNRFSPKSPDKAHLNLHINSLELGDSAVYFCASSQVGGTEAFFGQGTRLTVV.

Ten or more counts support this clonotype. CDR3 sequence: CASTAPGWAKNIQYF. The CDR3 DNA sequence: TGTGCCAGCACCGCCCCAGGGTGGGCCAAAAACATTCAGTACTTC. J is TRBJ2-4 and V is TRBV7-9; tentative D call: TRBD1 (5 bases). Germline CDR1 and CDR2: SEHNR and FQNEAQ (reference sequence). The V and J ends lost 7 bases and 1 base respectively, with 14 bases between them. This CDR3 has 15 amino acids.

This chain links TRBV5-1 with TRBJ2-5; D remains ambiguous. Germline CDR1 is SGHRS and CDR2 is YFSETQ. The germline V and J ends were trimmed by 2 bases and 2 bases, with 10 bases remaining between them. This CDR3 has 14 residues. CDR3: CASSFPGRQETQYF. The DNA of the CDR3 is TGCGCCAGCAGCTTCCCAGGAAGGCAAGAGACCCAGTACTTC.

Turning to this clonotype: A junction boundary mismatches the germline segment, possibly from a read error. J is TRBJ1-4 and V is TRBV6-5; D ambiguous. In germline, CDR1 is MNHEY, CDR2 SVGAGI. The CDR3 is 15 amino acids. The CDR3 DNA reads TGTGCCAGCAGCCTCCTGGGCCTTGGGAAGGAAAAACGGTTTTTT. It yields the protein CASSLLGLGKEKRFF.

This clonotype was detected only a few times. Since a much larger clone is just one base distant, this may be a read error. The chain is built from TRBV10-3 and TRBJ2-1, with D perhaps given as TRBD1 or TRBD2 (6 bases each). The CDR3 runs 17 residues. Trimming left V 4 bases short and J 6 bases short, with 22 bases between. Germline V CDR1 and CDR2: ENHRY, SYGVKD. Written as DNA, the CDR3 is TGTGCCATCAGTGTTAATCCCGGACGGGGGCCGTCCAATGAGCAGTTCTTC. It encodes CAISVNPGRGPSNEQFF.

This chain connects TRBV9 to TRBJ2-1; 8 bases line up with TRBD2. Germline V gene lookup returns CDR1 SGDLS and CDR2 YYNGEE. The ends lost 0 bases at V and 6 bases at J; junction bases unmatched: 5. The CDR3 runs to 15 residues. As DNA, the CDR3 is TGTGCCAGCAGCGTAGAGGCCAGCGGGAGCAATGAGCAGTTCTTC. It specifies CASSVEASGSNEQFF.

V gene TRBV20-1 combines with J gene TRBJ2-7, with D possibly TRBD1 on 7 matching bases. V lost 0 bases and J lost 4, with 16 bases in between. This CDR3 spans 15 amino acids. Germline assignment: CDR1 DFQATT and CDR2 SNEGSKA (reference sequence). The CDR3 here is CSARDGGTDEYEQYF. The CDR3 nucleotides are TGCAGTGCTAGAGATGGGGGGACAGACGAGTACGAGCAGTACTTC.

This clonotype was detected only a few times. The CDR3, as DNA: TGTGCCAGCAGTCGCCCACTGAACACTGAAGCTTTCTTT. Its protein is CASSRPLNTEAFF. J is TRBJ1-1 and V is TRBV28; D ambiguous. Germline V gene lookup returns CDR1 MDHEN and CDR2 SYDVKM. The V end lost 5 bases, the J end lost 0 bases, and 7 bases lay between the germline ends. This CDR3 has 13 residues.

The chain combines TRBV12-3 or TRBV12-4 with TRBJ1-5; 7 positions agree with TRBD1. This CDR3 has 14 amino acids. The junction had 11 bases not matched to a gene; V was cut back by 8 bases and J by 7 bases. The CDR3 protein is CASANSDRAQPQHF. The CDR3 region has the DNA TGTGCCAGCGCGAATTCCGACAGGGCCCAGCCCCAGCATTTT.

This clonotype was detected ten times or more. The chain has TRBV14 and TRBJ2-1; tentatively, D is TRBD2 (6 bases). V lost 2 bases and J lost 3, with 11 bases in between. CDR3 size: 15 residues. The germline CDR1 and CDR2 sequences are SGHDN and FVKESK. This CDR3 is CASSQRSGGYNEQFF. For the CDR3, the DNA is TGTGCCAGCAGCCAACGATCCGGGGGCTACAATGAGCAGTTCTTC.

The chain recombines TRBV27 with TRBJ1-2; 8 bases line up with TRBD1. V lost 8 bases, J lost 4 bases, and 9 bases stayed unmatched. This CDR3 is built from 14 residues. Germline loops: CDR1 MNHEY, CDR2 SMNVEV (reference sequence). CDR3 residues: CASRRTGSGYGYTF. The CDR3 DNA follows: TGTGCCAGCCGTCGGACAGGGTCCGGCTATGGCTACACCTTC.

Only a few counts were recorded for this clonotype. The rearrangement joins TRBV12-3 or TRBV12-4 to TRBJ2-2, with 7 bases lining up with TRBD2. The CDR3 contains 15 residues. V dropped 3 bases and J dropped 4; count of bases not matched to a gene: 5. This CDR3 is CASSFPWEGTGELFF. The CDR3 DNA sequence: TGTGCCAGCAGTTTTCCGTGGGAGGGCACCGGGGAGCTGTTTTTT.

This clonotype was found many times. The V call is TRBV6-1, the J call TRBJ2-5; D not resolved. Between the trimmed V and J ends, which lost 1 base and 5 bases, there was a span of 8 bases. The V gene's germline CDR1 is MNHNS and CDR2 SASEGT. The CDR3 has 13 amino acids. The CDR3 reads CASSEVRVETQYF. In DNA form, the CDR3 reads TGTGCCAGCAGTGAAGTCAGAGTTGAGACCCAGTACTTC.

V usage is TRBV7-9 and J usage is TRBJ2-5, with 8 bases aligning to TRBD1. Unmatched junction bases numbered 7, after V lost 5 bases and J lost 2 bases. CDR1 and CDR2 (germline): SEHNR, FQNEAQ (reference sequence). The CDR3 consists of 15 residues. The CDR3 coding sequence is TGTGCCAGCAGCGTGGACAGGGTAGGACAAGAGACCCAGTACTTC. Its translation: CASSVDRVGQETQYF. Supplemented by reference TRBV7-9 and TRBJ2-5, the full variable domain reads DTGVSQNPRHKITKRGQNVTFRCDPISEHNRLYWYRQTLGQGPEFLTYFQNEAQLEKSRLLSDRFSAERPKGSFSTLEIQRTEQGDSAMYLCASSVDRVGQETQYFGPGTRLLVL.

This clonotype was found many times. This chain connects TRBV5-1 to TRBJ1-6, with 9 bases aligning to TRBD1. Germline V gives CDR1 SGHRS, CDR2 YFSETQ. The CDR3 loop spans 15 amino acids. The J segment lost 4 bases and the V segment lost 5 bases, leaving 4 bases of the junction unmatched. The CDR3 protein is CASRAGTGYNSPLHF. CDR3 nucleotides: TGCGCCAGCAGGGCCGGGACAGGGTATAATTCACCCCTCCACTTT.

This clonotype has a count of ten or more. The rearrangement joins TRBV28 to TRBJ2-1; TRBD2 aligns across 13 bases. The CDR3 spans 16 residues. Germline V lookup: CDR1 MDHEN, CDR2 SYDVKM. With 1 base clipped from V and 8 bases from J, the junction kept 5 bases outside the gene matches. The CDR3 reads CASSLSGLAGADEQFF. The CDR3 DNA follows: TGTGCCAGCAGTTTATCCGGACTAGCGGGAGCAGATGAGCAGTTCTTC.

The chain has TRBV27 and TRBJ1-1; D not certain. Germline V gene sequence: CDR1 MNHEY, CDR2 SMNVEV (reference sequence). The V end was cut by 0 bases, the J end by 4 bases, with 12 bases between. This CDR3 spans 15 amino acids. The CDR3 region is CASSLSKGRGTEAFF. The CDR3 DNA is TGTGCCAGCAGTTTATCAAAGGGCAGAGGCACTGAAGCTTTCTTT.

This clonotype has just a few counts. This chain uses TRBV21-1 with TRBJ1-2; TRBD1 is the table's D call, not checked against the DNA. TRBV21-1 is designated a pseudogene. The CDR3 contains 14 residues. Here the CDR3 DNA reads TGTGCCAGCAGCAAGCATAGACAGAACTATGGCTACACCTTC. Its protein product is CASSKHRQNYGYTF.

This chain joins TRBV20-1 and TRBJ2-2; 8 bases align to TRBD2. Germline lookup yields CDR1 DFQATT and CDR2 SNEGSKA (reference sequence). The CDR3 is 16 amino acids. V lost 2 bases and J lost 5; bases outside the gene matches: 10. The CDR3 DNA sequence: TGCAGTGCTAGAAGTTTAGCGGGGTGGTTGACCGGGGAGCTGTTTTTT. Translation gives CSARSLAGWLTGELFF.

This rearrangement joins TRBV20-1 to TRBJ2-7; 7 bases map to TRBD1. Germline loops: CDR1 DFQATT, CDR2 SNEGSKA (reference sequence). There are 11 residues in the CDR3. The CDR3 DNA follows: TGCAGCGGACAGGAGACCTACGAGCAGTACTTC. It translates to CSGQETYEQYF.

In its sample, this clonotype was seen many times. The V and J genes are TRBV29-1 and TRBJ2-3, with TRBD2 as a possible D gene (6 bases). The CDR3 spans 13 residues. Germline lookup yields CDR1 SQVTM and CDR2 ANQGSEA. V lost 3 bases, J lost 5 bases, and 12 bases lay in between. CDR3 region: CSVETGAGDTQYF. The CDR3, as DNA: TGCAGCGTTGAGACTGGAGCGGGAGATACGCAGTATTTT.

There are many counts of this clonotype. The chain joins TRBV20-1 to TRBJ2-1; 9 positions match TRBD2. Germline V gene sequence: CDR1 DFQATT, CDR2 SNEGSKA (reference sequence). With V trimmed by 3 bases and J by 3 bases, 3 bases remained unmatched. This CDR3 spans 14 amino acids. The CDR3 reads CSASLAGNYNEQFF. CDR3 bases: TGCAGTGCTAGCCTAGCGGGAAACTACAATGAGCAGTTCTTC.

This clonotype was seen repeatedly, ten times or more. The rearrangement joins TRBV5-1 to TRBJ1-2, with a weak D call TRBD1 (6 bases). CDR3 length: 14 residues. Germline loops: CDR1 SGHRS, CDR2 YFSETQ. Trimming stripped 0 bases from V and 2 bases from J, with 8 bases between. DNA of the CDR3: TGCGCCAGCAGCTTGGGACAGGAGAACTATGGCTACACCTTC. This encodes CASSLGQENYGYTF.

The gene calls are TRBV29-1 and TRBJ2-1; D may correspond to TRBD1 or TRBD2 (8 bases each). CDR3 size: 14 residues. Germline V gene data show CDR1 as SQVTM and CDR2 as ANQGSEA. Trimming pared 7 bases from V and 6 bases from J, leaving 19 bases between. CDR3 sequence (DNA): TGCAGCGCTGACCGCGGGGGGACAGGCAATGAGCAGTTCTTC. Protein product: CSADRGGTGNEQFF.

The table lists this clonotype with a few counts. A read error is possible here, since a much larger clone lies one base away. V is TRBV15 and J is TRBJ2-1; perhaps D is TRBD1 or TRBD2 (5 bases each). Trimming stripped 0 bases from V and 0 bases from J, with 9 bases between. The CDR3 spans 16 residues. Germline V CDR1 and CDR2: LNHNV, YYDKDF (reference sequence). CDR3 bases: TGTGCCACCAGCAGAGAGTCGAGGGGCTCCTACAATGAGCAGTTCTTC. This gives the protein CATSRESRGSYNEQFF. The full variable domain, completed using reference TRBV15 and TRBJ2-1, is DAMVIQNPRYQVTQFGKPVTLSCSQTLNHNVMYWYQQKSSQAPKLLFHYYDKDFNNEADTPDNFQSRRPNTSFCFLDIRSPGLGDTAMYLCATSRESRGSYNEQFFGPGTRLTVL.

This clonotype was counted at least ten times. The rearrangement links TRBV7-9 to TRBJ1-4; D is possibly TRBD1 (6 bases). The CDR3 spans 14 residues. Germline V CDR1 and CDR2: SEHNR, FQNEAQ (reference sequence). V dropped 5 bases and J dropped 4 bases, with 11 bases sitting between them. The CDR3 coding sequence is TGTGCCAGCAGCCTCGGACAGTTTAATGAAAAACTGTTTTTT. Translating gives CASSLGQFNEKLFF.

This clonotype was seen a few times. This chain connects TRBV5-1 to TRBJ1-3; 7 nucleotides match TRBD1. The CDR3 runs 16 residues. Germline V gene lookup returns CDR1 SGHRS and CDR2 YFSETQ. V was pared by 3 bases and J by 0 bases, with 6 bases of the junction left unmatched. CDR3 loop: CASSWWTGSSGNTIYF. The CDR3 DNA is TGCGCCAGCAGCTGGTGGACAGGCTCCTCTGGAAACACCATATATTTT.

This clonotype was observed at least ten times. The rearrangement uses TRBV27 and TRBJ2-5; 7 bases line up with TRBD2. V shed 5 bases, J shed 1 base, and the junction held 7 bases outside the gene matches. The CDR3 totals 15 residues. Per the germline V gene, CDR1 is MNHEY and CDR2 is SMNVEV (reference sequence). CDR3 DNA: TGTGCCAGCAGTGCTCTGGGGGGGACCCAAGAGACCCAGTACTTC. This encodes CASSALGGTQETQYF.

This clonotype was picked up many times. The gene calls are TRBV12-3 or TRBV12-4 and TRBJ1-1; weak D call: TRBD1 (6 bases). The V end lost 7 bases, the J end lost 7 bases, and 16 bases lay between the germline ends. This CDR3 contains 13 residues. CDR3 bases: TGTGCCAGCATCGTAGGGGGTCCCCTTGAAGCTTTCTTT. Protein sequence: CASIVGGPLEAFF.